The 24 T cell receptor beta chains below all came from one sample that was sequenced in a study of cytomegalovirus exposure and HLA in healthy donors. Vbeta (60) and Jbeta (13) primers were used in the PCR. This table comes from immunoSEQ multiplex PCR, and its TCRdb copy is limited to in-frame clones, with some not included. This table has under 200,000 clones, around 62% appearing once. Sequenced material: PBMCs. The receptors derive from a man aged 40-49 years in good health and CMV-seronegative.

The CDR3 loop reads CASSSAQGTGDYEQYF. The CDR3 coding sequence is TGTGCCAGCTCATCAGCACAGGGGACCGGGGACTACGAGCAGTACTTC. The rearrangement joins TRBV18 to TRBJ2-7; 7 nucleotides line up with TRBD1. V shed 5 bases and J 3 bases; nucleotides not matched to a gene: 13. Germline-derived CDR1 and CDR2 are KGHSH and LQKENI. CDR3 size: 16 residues.

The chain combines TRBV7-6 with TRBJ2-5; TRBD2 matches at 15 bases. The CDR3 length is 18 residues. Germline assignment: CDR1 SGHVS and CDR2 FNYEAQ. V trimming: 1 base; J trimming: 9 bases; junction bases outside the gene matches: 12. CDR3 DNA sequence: TGTGCCAGCAGCTTAGGGGGACTAGCGGGAGGTGCTAAGAGACCCCAGTACTTC. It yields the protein CASSLGGLAGGAKRPQYF.

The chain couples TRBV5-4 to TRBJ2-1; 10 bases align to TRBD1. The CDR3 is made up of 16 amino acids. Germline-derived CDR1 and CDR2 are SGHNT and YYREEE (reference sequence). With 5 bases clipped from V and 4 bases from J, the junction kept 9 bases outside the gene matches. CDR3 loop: CASRDPDRGMYNEQFF. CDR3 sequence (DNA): TGTGCCAGCAGGGACCCGGACAGGGGGATGTACAATGAGCAGTTCTTC.

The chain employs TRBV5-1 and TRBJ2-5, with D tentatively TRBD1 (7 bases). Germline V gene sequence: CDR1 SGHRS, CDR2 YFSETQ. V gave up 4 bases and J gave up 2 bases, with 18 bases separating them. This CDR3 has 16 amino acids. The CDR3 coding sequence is TGCGCCAGCAGCCTGGGGGGACAGCTGCTTCAAGAGACCCAGTACTTC. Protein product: CASSLGGQLLQETQYF.

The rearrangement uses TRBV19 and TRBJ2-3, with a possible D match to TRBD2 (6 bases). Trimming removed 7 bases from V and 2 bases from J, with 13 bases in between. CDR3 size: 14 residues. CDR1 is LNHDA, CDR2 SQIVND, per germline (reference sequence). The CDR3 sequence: CASTAGPYTDTQYF. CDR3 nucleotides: TGTGCCAGTACCGCGGGACCCTACACAGATACGCAGTATTTT.

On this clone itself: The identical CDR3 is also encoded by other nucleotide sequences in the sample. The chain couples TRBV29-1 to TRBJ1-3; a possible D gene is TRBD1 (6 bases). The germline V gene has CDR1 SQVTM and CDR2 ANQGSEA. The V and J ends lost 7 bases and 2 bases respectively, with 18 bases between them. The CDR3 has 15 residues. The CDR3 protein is CSAPVAGDTGNTIYF. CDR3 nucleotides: TGCAGCGCCCCCGTGGCAGGGGACACTGGAAACACCATATATTTT.

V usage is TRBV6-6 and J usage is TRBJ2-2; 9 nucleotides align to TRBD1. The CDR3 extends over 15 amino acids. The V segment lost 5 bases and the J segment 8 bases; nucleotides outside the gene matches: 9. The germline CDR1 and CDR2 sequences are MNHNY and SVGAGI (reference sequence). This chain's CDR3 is CASSDRQGVIGELFF. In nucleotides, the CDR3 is TGTGCCAGCAGTGATCGACAGGGGGTGATTGGGGAGCTGTTTTTT.

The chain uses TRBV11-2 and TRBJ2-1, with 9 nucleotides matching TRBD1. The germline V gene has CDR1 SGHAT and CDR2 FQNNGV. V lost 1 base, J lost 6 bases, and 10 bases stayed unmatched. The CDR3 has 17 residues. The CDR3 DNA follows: TGTGCCAGCAGCTTAGCGGGTTCGGACAGGGGTTTCAATGAGCAGTTCTTC. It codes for CASSLAGSDRGFNEQFF.

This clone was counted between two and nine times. The CDR3 DNA follows: TGTGCCAGTAGTTTCAGGACAGGGGGGAACACTGAAGCTTTCTTT. It yields the protein CASSFRTGGNTEAFF. The genes are TRBV19 and TRBJ1-1; TRBD1 matches 10 bases. Germline V gene lookup returns CDR1 LNHDA and CDR2 SQIVND (reference sequence). After removal of 5 bases from V and 1 base from J, the junction contained 4 bases not matched to a gene. The CDR3 sequence is 15 residues long.

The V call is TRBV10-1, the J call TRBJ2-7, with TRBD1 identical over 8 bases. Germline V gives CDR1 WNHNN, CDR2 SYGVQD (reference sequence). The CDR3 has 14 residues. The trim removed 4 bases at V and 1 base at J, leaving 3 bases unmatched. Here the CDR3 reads CASSGDRRSYEQYF. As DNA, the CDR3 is TGCGCCAGCAGTGGGGACAGGCGATCCTACGAGCAGTACTTC.

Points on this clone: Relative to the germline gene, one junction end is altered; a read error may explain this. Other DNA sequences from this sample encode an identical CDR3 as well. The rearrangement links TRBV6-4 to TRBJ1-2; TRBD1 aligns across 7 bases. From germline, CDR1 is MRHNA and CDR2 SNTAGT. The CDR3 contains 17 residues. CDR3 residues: CASSDSGTLTGFYGYTF. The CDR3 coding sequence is TGTGCCAGTAGTGACTCGGGGACACTGACAGGGTTCTATGGCTACACCTTC.

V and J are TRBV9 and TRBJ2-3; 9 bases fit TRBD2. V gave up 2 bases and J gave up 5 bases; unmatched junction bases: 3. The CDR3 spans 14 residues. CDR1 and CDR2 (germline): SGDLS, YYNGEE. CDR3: CASSVMTSGDTQYF. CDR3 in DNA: TGTGCCAGCAGCGTTATGACTAGCGGAGATACGCAGTATTTT. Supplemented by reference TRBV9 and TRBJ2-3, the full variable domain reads DSGVTQTPKHLITATGQRVTLRCSPRSGDLSVYWYQQSLDQGLQFLIQYYNGEERAKGNILERFSAQQFPDLHSELNLSSLELGDSALYFCASSVMTSGDTQYFGPGTRLTVL.

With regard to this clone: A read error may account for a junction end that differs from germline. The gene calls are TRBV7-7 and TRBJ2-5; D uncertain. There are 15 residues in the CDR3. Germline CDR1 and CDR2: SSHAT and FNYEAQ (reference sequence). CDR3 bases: TGTGCTAGCAGCTTAGCTCCGGCAGGTCAAGAGACCCAGTACTTC. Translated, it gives CASSLAPAGQETQYF.

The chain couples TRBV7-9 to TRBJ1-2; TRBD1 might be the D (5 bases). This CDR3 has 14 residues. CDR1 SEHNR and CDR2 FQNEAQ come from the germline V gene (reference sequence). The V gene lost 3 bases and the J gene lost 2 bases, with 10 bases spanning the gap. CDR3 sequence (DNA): TGTGCCAGCAGCTTCAGGGCGGCAAACTATGGCTACACCTTC. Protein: CASSFRAANYGYTF.

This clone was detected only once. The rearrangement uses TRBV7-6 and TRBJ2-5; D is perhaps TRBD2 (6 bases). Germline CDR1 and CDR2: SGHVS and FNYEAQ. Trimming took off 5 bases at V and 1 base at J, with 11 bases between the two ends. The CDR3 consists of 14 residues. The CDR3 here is CASSHPGGQETQYF. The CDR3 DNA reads TGTGCCAGCAGCCACCCCGGGGGCCAAGAGACCCAGTACTTC.

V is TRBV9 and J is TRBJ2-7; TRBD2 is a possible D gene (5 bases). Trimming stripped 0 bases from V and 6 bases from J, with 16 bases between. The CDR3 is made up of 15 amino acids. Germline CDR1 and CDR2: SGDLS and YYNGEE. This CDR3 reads CASSVGPGKAVEQYF. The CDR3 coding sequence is TGTGCCAGCAGCGTAGGACCCGGGAAGGCCGTCGAGCAGTACTTC.

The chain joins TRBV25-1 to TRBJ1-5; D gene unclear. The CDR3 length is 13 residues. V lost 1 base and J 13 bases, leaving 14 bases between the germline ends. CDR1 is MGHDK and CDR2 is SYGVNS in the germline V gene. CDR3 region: CASSEFGAELQHF. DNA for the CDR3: TGTGCCAGCAGTGAATTTGGAGCAGAGCTTCAGCATTTT.

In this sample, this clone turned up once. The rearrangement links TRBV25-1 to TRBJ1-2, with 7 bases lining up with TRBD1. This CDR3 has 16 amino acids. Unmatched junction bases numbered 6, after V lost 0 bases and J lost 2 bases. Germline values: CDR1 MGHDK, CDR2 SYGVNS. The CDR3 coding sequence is TGTGCCAGCAGTGAATATAGTGGGGACAGCAACTATGGCTACACCTTC. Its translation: CASSEYSGDSNYGYTF.

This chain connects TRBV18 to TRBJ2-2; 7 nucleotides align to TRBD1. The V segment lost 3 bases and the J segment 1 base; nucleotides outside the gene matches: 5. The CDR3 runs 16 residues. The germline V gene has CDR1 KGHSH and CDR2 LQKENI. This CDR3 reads CASSPRWDRNTGELFF. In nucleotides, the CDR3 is TGTGCCAGCTCACCTCGATGGGACAGGAACACCGGGGAGCTGTTTTTT.

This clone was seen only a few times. The CDR3 here is CASSQGPSGSYYNEQFF. CDR3 DNA: TGTGCCAGCAGCCAAGGGCCTAGCGGGAGCTACTACAATGAGCAGTTCTTC. V gene TRBV14 combines with J gene TRBJ2-1; 10 positions agree with TRBD2. Germline CDR1 is SGHDN and CDR2 is FVKESK. V shed 1 base and J 3 bases; nucleotides not matched to a gene: 6. The CDR3 consists of 17 residues.

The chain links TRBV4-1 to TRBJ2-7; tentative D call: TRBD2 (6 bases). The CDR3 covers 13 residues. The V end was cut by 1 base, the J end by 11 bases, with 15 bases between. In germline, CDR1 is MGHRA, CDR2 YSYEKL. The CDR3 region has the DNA TGCGCCAGCAGCCAAGGGGGGACTGAGGGGAAGTACTTC. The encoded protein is CASSQGGTEGKYF.

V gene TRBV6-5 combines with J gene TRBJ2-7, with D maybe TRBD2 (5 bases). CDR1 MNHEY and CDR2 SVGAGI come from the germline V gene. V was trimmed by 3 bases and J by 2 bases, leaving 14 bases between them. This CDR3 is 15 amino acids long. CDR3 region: CASSYSSGNPYEQYF. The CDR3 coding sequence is TGTGCCAGCAGTTATTCCAGCGGAAACCCCTACGAGCAGTACTTC.

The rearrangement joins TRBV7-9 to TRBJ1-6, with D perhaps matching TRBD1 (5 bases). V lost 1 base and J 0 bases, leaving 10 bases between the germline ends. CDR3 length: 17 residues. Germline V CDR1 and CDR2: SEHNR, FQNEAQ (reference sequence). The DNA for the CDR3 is TGTGCCAGCAGCTTAGGGACACCGAGCTCCTATAATTCACCCCTCCACTTT. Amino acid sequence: CASSLGTPSSYNSPLHF.

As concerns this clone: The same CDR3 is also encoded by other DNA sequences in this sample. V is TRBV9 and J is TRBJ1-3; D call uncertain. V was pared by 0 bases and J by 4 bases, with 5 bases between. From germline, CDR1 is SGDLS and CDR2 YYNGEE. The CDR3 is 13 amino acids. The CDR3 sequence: CASSVGGGNTIYF. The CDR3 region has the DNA TGTGCCAGCAGCGTAGGAGGAGGAAACACCATATATTTT.